The next 18 T cell receptor beta chains were all read from a single sample in a study of T cells in Graves' hyperthyroidism and ophthalmopathy. There were TCR beta CDR3 regions amplified from RNA transcripts. The HTBI primer set was used in a first-round RT-PCR of the TCR CDR3. TCRdb re-derived calls from the multiplex PCR reads in MiXCR, one entry per CDR3 protein. The profile shows more than 150,000 distinct CDR3 sequences, more than 15% of them singletons. The specimen sequenced was blood. These receptors all stem from a woman aged 50 to 60 with Graves' hyperthyroidism.

V usage is TRBV27 and J usage is TRBJ2-1; 7 nucleotides align to TRBD1. CDR1 is MNHEY and CDR2 is SMNVEV in the germline V gene (reference sequence). V lost 5 bases and J lost 7; bases outside the gene matches: 17. The CDR3 has 17 residues. CDR3: CASSPNPGTAWLNEQFF. The CDR3 nucleotides read TGTGCCAGCAGTCCCAACCCCGGGACAGCCTGGCTGAATGAGCAGTTCTTC.

This clonotype was detected ten times or more. DNA of the CDR3: TGTGCCAGCAGCCCGGACGGGACTCCTGGAGGTACGCAGTATTTT. Amino acids: CASSPDGTPGGTQYF. This sequence joins TRBV7-3 and TRBJ2-3; D is perhaps TRBD2 (6 bases). Trimming stripped 5 bases from V and 8 bases from J, with 20 bases between. CDR3 length equals 15 residues. Per germline, CDR1 SGHTA and CDR2 FQGTGA. Full variable domain (missing parts from reference TRBV7-3 and TRBJ2-3): GAGVSQTPSNKVTEKGKYVELRCDPISGHTALYWYRQSLGQGPEFLIYFQGTGAADDSGLPNDRFFAVRPEGSVSTLKIQRTERGDSAVYLCASSPDGTPGGTQYFGPGTRLTVL.

The V and J genes are TRBV9 and TRBJ1-5; D is perhaps TRBD1 (5 bases). V lost 0 bases, J lost 5 bases, and 12 bases lay in between. From germline, CDR1 is SGDLS and CDR2 YYNGEE. The CDR3 runs to 15 residues. This chain's CDR3 is CASSVGSGWDQPQHF. The CDR3 DNA follows: TGTGCCAGCAGCGTAGGATCAGGGTGGGATCAGCCCCAGCATTTT.

V is TRBV7-2 and J is TRBJ2-3; D gene unclear. This CDR3 is built from 12 residues. V lost 6 bases to trimming and J lost 1 base, with 5 bases between them. Germline V lookup: CDR1 SGHTA, CDR2 FQGNSA. Written as DNA, the CDR3 is TGTGCCAGCAGAGGCGGCACAGATACGCAGTATTTT. Translating it yields CASRGGTDTQYF.

This clonotype came up many times. The J gene is TRBJ1-1, the V gene TRBV18, with D perhaps matching TRBD1 (6 bases). Germline loops: CDR1 KGHSH, CDR2 LQKENI. The CDR3 contains 15 residues. Trimming took off 4 bases at V and 1 base at J, with 13 bases between the two ends. Written as DNA, the CDR3 is TGTGCCAGCTCACTTCTAGGGGACACGAACACTGAAGCTTTCTTT. It yields the protein CASSLLGDTNTEAFF.

In this sample, this clonotype turned up many times. This chain uses TRBV5-1 with TRBJ1-3; no firm D call. The V end lost 2 bases, the J end lost 0 bases, and 12 bases lay between the germline ends. The V gene's germline CDR1 is SGHRS and CDR2 YFSETQ. The length of the CDR3 is 16 residues. CDR3 coding DNA: TGCGCCAGCAGCTTACCGACACCTGACTCTGGAAACACCATATATTTT. Its translation: CASSLPTPDSGNTIYF.

Points on this clonotype: This may come from a read error, since a much larger clone is one base off. Without the conserved terminal phenylalanine or tryptophan, this CDR3 likely stems from a read error. The chain uses TRBV5-5 and TRBJ1-2; the D gene is possibly TRBD1 (5 bases). This CDR3 has 14 residues. With 4 bases removed from V and 2 bases from J, the gap between germline ends came to 12 bases. Per germline, CDR1 SGHKS and CDR2 YYEKEE (reference sequence). As DNA, the CDR3 is TGTGCCAGCAGCCCGGGACCTACCAACTATGGCTACACCTCC. As protein: CASSPGPTNYGYTS.

Only a few counts were recorded for this clonotype. The gene calls are TRBV5-1 and TRBJ1-2; D possibly corresponds to TRBD1 (6 bases). V was clipped by 10 bases and J by 4 bases, with 17 bases between them. Germline loops: CDR1 SGHRS, CDR2 YFSETQ. The CDR3 runs 13 residues. This CDR3 reads CASRTDSSYGYTF. The CDR3 bases are TGCGCCTCCCGGACAGATTCCAGCTATGGCTACACCTTC.

This clonotype was detected many times. The genes are TRBV7-9 and TRBJ1-6; D is undetermined. Trimming stripped 1 base from V and 5 bases from J, with 6 bases between. This CDR3 has 14 residues. The germline CDR1 and CDR2 sequences are SEHNR and FQNEAQ (reference sequence). The CDR3 region has the DNA TGTGCCAGCAGCTTAGAGGGCGATAATTCACCCCTCCACTTT. Translated, it gives CASSLEGDNSPLHF.

This clonotype was counted ten times or more. The rearrangement links TRBV11-3 to TRBJ1-1, with a weak D call TRBD1 (5 bases). The CDR3 has 14 amino acids. Germline V lookup: CDR1 SGHNT, CDR2 YENEEA. The germline V and J ends were trimmed by 5 bases and 1 base, with 11 bases remaining between them. CDR3 sequence reads: CASSAGPWNTEAFF. CDR3 DNA: TGTGCCAGCAGCGCGGGACCCTGGAACACTGAAGCTTTCTTT.

This clonotype appeared many times. The chain employs TRBV5-1 and TRBJ1-1; 8 bases align to TRBD1. The CDR3 totals 14 residues. Germline lookup yields CDR1 SGHRS and CDR2 YFSETQ. J gave up 3 bases and V 3 bases, and 4 bases lay outside the gene matches. CDR3 nucleotides: TGCGCCAGCAGCTGGACAGGGAAAGACACTGAAGCTTTCTTT. Protein product: CASSWTGKDTEAFF.

This clonotype was counted ten times or more. V usage is TRBV29-1 and J usage is TRBJ1-1; 9 bases match TRBD1. This CDR3 spans 15 amino acids. The germline gives CDR1 SQVTM, CDR2 ANQGSEA. Unmatched junction bases numbered 11, after V lost 4 bases and J lost 5 bases. The CDR3 loop is CSVGRTGALRTEAFF. The CDR3 DNA is TGCAGCGTTGGTAGGACAGGGGCCTTGAGGACTGAAGCTTTCTTT.

The chain joins TRBV6-1 to TRBJ1-2; TRBD1 aligns across 8 bases. This CDR3 spans 17 amino acids. V was clipped by 5 bases and J by 1 base; unmatched bases: 12. CDR1 MNHNS and CDR2 SASEGT come from the germline V gene. The CDR3 here is CASSPRRTGIYNYGYTF. The CDR3 DNA is TGTGCCAGCAGTCCCCGACGGACAGGGATCTATAACTATGGCTACACCTTC.

In its sample, this clonotype was seen many times. The V and J genes are TRBV7-2 and TRBJ1-2; D unclear. The germline CDR1 and CDR2 sequences are SGHTA and FQGNSA. The V and J ends lost 5 bases and 6 bases respectively, with 19 bases between them. The CDR3 length is 15 residues. The chain's CDR3 is CASSTSRRQINGYTF. CDR3 coding DNA: TGTGCCAGCAGCACATCCCGAAGGCAGATCAATGGCTACACCTTC.

At least ten counts were recorded for this clonotype. The chain carries TRBV7-3 and TRBJ2-1; 10 nucleotides match TRBD1. This CDR3 is built from 18 residues. V was pared by 1 base and J by 6 bases, with 12 bases of the junction left unmatched. The germline V gene encodes CDR1 SGHTA and CDR2 FQGTGA. CDR3 DNA sequence: TGTGCCAGCAGCTTAATGAGTTTCGGGACAGGGGTAAGCAATGAGCAGTTCTTC. Its translation: CASSLMSFGTGVSNEQFF. The full variable domain, completed using reference TRBV7-3 and TRBJ2-1, is GAGVSQTPSNKVTEKGKYVELRCDPISGHTALYWYRQSLGQGPEFLIYFQGTGAADDSGLPNDRFFAVRPEGSVSTLKIQRTERGDSAVYLCASSLMSFGTGVSNEQFFGPGTRLTVL.

The table lists this clonotype with many counts. This chain joins TRBV24-1 and TRBJ1-1; 7 nucleotides line up with TRBD1. Germline V CDR1 and CDR2: KGHDR, SFDVKD. The CDR3 totals 15 residues. The J segment lost 1 base and the V segment lost 0 bases, leaving 1 base of the junction unmatched. The CDR3 sequence: CATSDLRTGNTEAFF. In nucleotides, the CDR3 is TGTGCCACCAGTGATTTGCGGACAGGGAACACTGAAGCTTTCTTT.

This clonotype was found many times. This CDR3 fails to terminate in the conserved phenylalanine or tryptophan, so it likely reflects a read error. The chain carries TRBV28 and TRBJ1-1; D call uncertain. Trimming pared 4 bases from V and 5 bases from J, leaving 8 bases between. This CDR3 comprises 12 residues. Per the germline V gene, CDR1 is MDHEN and CDR2 is SYDVKM. The CDR3 here is CASSSLLTEAFL. The CDR3 DNA sequence: TGTGCCAGCAGTTCGCTTTTAACTGAAGCTTTCCTT.

This clonotype was recorded at least ten times. The chain joins TRBV7-9 to TRBJ2-1, with 13 bases that match TRBD2. The germline CDR1 and CDR2 sequences are SEHNR and FQNEAQ (reference sequence). Trimming took 7 bases from V and 8 from J; bases not matched to a gene: 8. The CDR3 loop spans 15 amino acids. In nucleotides, the CDR3 is TGTGCCAGCAACCTACTAGCGGGGGGGCCTGATGAGCAGTTCTTC. Amino acids: CASNLLAGGPDEQFF.